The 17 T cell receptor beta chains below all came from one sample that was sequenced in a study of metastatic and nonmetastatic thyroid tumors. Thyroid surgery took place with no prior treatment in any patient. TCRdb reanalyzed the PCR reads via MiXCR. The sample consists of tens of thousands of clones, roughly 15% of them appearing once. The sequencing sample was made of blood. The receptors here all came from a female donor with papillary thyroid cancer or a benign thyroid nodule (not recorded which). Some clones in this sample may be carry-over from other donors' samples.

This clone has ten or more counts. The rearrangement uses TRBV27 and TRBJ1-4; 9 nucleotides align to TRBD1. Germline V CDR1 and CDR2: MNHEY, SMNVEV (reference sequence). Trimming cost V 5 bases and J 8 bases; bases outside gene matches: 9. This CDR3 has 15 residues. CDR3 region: CASSLTGQGEEKLFF. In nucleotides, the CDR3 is TGTGCCAGCAGTCTCACGGGACAGGGTGAGGAAAAACTGTTTTTT. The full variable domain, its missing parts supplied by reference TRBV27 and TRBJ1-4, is EAQVTQNPRYLITVTGKKLTVTCSQNMNHEYMSWYRQDPGLGLRQIYYSMNVEVTDKGDVPEGYKVSRKEKRNFPLILESPSPNQTSLYFCASSLTGQGEEKLFFGSGTQLSVL.

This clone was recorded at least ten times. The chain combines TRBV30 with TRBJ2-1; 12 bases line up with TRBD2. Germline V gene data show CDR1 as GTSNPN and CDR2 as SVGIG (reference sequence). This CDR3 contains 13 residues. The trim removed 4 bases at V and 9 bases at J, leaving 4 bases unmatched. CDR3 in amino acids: CAWNLAGGREQFF. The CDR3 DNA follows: TGTGCCTGGAATCTAGCGGGAGGGCGTGAGCAGTTCTTC. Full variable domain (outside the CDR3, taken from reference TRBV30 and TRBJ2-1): SQTIHQWPATLVQPVGSPLSLECTVEGTSNPNLYWYRQAAGRGLQLLFYSVGIGQISSEVPQNLSASRPQDRQFILSSKKLLLSDSGFYLCAWNLAGGREQFFGPGTRLTVL.

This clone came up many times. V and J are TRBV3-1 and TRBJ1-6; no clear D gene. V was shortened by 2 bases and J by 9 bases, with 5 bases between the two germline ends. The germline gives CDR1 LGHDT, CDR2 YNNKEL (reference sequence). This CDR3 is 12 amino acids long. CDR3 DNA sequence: TGTGCCAGCAGCCAACACCTTTCACCCCTCCACTTT. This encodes CASSQHLSPLHF.

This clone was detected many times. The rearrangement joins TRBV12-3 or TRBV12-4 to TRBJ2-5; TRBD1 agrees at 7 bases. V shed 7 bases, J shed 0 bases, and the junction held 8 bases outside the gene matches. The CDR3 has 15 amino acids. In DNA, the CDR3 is TGTGCCAGCAAACCCCGGGACAGACACCAAGAGACCCAGTACTTC. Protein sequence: CASKPRDRHQETQYF.

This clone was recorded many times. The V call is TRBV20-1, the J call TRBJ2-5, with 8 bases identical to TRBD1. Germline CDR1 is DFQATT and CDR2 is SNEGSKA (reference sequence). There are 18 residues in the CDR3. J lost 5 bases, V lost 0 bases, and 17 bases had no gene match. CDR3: CSARDGATSQGARETQYF. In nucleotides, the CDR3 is TGCAGTGCTAGAGATGGGGCTACGAGCCAGGGGGCTAGGGAGACCCAGTACTTC.

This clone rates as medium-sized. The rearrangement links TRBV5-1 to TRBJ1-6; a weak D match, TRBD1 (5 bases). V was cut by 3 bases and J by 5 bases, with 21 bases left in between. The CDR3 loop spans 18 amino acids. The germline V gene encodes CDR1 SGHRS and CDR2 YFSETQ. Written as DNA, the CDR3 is TGCGCCAGCAGCTCTGGGCCCCAGGGCTCGGCTAATAATTCACCCCTCCACTTT. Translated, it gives CASSSGPQGSANNSPLHF.

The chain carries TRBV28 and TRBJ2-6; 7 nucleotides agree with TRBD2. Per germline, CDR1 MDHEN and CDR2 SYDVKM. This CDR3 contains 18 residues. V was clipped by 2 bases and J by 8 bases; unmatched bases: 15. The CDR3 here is CASSLPSGWVSWSNVLTF. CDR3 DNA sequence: TGTGCCAGCAGTTTACCTAGCGGATGGGTCTCTTGGTCCAACGTCCTGACTTTC.

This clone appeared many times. CDR3 amino acids: CASSQGGTGPNQPQHF. CDR3 nucleotides: TGCGCCAGCAGCCAAGGAGGGACAGGGCCCAATCAGCCCCAGCATTTT. The gene calls are TRBV4-1 and TRBJ1-5; 9 positions agree with TRBD1. Unmatched junction bases numbered 4, after V lost 1 base and J lost 3 bases. CDR3 length equals 16 residues. CDR1 and CDR2 (germline): MGHRA, YSYEKL.

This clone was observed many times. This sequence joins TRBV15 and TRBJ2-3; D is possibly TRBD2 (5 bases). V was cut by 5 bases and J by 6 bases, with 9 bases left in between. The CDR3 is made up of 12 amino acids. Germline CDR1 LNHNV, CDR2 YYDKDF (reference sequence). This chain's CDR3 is CATSGERDTQYF. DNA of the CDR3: TGTGCCACCAGCGGGGAGCGGGATACGCAGTATTTT.

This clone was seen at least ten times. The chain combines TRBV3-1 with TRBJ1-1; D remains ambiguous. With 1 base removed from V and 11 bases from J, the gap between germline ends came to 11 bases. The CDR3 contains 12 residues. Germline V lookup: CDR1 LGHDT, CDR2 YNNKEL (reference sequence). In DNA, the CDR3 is TGTGCCAGCAGCCAAGGGGTGATGGGGGCTTTCTTT. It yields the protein CASSQGVMGAFF.

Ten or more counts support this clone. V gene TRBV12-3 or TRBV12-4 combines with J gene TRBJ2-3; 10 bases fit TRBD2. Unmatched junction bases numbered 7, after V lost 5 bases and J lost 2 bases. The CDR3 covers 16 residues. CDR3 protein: CASSRGLAASTDTQYF. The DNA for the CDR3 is TGTGCCAGCAGTAGAGGACTAGCGGCCTCCACAGATACGCAGTATTTT.

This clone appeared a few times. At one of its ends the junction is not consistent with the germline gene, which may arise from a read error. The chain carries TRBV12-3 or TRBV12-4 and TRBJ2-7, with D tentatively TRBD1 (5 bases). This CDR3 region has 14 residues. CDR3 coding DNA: TGTGCCAGCATCATACAGGTTGCACTCTACGATCAGTACTTC. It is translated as CASIIQVALYDQYF.

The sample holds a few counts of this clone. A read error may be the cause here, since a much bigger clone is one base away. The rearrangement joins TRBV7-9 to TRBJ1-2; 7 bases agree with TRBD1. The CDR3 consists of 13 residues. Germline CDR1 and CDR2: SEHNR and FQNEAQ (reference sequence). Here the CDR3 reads CTSSRDSLYGYTF. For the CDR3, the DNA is TGTACCAGCAGCCGGGACAGCCTATATGGCTACACCTTC.

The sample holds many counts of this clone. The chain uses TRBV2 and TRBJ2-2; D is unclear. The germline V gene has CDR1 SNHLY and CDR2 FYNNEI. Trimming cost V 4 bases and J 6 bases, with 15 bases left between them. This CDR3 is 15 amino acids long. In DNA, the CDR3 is TGTGCCAGCAGTGGGTCCACGGTTATCTCCGGGGAGCTGTTTTTT. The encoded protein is CASSGSTVISGELFF. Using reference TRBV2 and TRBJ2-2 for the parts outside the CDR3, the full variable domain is EPEVTQTPSHQVTQMGQEVILRCVPISNHLYFYWYRQILGQKVEFLVSFYNNEISEKSEIFDDQFSVERPDGSNFTLKIRSTKLEDSAMYFCASSGSTVISGELFFGEGSRLTVL.

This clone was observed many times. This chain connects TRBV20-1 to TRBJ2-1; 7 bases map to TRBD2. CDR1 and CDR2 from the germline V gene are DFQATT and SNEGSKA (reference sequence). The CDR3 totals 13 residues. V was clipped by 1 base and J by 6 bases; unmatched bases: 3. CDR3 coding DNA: TGCAGTGCTAGAGTTTGGACTAGCAATGAGCAGTTCTTC. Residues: CSARVWTSNEQFF.

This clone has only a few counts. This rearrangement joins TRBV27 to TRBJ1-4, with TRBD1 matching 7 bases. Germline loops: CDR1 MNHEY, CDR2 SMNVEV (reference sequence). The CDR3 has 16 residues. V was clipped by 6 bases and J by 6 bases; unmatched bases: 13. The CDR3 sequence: CASSQNIDRDHEKLFF. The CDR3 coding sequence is TGTGCCAGCAGCCAAAATATCGACAGGGACCATGAAAAACTGTTTTTT.

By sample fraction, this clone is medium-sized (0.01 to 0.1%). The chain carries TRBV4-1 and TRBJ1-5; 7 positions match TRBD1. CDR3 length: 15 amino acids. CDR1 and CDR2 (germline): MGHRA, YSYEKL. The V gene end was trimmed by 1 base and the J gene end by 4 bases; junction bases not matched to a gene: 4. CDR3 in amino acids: CASSQGTGKNQPQHF. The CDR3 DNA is TGCGCCAGCAGCCAAGGGACAGGCAAAAATCAGCCCCAGCATTTT.